This T cell receptor beta chain was sequenced for a study of PD-L1 blockade in urothelial cancer. This table comes from immunoSEQ multiplex PCR, and its TCRdb copy is limited to in-frame clones, with some not included. The sample gives 90,000 to 100,000 clones, around 89% of which show up once; about 1.6% is in the top ten. As to time point: pretreatment peripheral blood. The CDR3 loop spans 16 amino acids. CDR1 and CDR2 (germline): LNHDA, SQIVND (reference sequence). V lost 3 bases to trimming and J lost 3 bases; unmatched junction nucleotides: 3. The chain has TRBV19 and TRBJ2-3, with 13 bases that match TRBD2. The sample consisted of PBMCs, taken around atezolizumab (anti-PD-L1) treatment. This sequence originates from a man aged 55 to 70 with urothelial cancer. The CDR3 DNA is TGTGCCAGTAGTATCCGACTAGCGGGAGGAACAGATACGCAGTATTTT. Protein sequence: CASSIRLAGGTDTQYF.